The 26 T cell receptor beta chains listed next were all sequenced from one sample in a study of T-cell reconstitution after alpha-beta-depleted transplantation in children. The TCRbeta library was prepared with unique molecular identifiers. From the PCR reads, TCRdb called clonotypes with MiXCR, one entry per CDR3 protein. The data contain about 980,000 distinct CDR3 sequences, about 30% of them singletons. Source: PBMCs, mostly from graft donor cells, taken 360 days after TCRalphabeta/CD19-depleted stem cell transplant. These receptors came from a boy under two years old who had a stem cell transplant for SCID, so the T cells may come from the graft donor.

Concerning this clonotype: One junction end disagrees with the germline gene, perhaps due to a read error. The CDR3 DNA follows: TGTGCCTGCAGCCTTCTCCTCCTGACAGGGGGGACTGAAGCTTTCTTT. It specifies CACSLLLLTGGTEAFF. The chain combines TRBV7-6 with TRBJ1-1; TRBD1 aligns across 9 bases. CDR1 is SGHVS and CDR2 is FNYEAQ in the germline V gene. The CDR3 is made up of 16 amino acids.

This clonotype has only a few counts. V gene TRBV5-1 combines with J gene TRBJ2-7, with D possibly being TRBD1 or TRBD2 (6 bases each). In germline, CDR1 is SGHRS, CDR2 YFSETQ. This CDR3 is built from 19 residues. V lost 4 bases to trimming and J lost 0 bases, with 26 bases between them. The CDR3 is CASSPTGKGMGGTSYEQYF. For the CDR3, the DNA is TGCGCCAGCAGCCCCACAGGGAAGGGAATGGGGGGCACCTCCTACGAGCAGTACTTC.

The genes are TRBV20-1 and TRBJ2-3, with 7 positions matching TRBD2. Per the germline V gene, CDR1 is DFQATT and CDR2 is SNEGSKA (reference sequence). The CDR3 consists of 19 residues. Germline trimming cut 1 base from V and 5 bases from J; bases unmatched to any gene: 21. The CDR3, as DNA: TGCAGTGCTAGAGTGGTCGTAGCTAGCGGCCCGGCTGTCATAGATACGCAGTATTTT. Translating it yields CSARVVVASGPAVIDTQYF.

This clonotype was detected many times. This chain joins TRBV7-3 and TRBJ1-1; 7 nucleotides align to TRBD1. CDR1 is SGHTA, CDR2 FQGTGA, per germline. V dropped 5 bases and J dropped 0; count of bases not matched to a gene: 6. The CDR3 contains 15 residues. The DNA for the CDR3 is TGTGCCAGCAGCCCACAGGGACAGCTGAACACTGAAGCTTTCTTT. This translates into CASSPQGQLNTEAFF.

This chain joins TRBV6-1 and TRBJ1-6, with D perhaps matching TRBD1 (5 bases). The CDR3 is 14 amino acids. Trimming cost V 6 bases and J 5 bases, with 11 bases left between them. The V gene's germline CDR1 is MNHNS and CDR2 SASEGT. The CDR3, as DNA: TGTGCCAGCAGCGACAGACCCGATAATTCACCCCTCCACTTT. Amino acids: CASSDRPDNSPLHF.

A few counts support this clonotype. The chain carries TRBV5-1 and TRBJ2-2; D unclear. This CDR3 region has 13 residues. The V end was cut by 2 bases, the J end by 7 bases, with 9 bases between. Per the germline V gene, CDR1 is SGHRS and CDR2 is YFSETQ. DNA for the CDR3: TGCGCCAGCAGCTTACTCCGGTTCGGGGAGCTGTTTTTT. It translates to CASSLLRFGELFF.

The chain employs TRBV20-1 and TRBJ2-5; 8 nucleotides line up with TRBD1. This CDR3 spans 15 amino acids. V lost 2 bases, J lost 1 base, and 6 bases stayed unmatched. CDR1 is DFQATT, CDR2 SNEGSKA, per germline (reference sequence). The CDR3 spells CSARRDRRSQETQYF. The CDR3 DNA reads TGCAGTGCTAGAAGGGACAGGAGGTCCCAAGAGACCCAGTACTTC.

The chain uses TRBV20-1 and TRBJ2-1, with TRBD2 matching 13 bases. The CDR3 spans 15 residues. V dropped 4 bases and J dropped 4; count of bases not matched to a gene: 4. From germline, CDR1 is DFQATT and CDR2 SNEGSKA (reference sequence). The CDR3 here is CSATRLAGGYNEQFF. Here the CDR3 DNA reads TGCAGTGCTACCCGACTAGCGGGGGGTTACAATGAGCAGTTCTTC.

Only a few counts were recorded for this clonotype. J is TRBJ2-3 and V is TRBV5-1; a weak D match, TRBD1 (7 bases). The germline gives CDR1 SGHRS, CDR2 YFSETQ. The CDR3 is 17 amino acids. Trimming took 5 bases from V and 0 from J, leaving 19 bases between them. Here the CDR3 DNA reads TGCGCCAGCAGGTTTGCGGCCAGGGGGACTAGCACAGATACGCAGTATTTT. It codes for CASRFAARGTSTDTQYF.

The chain uses TRBV29-1 and TRBJ1-1, with D possibly matching TRBD1 (5 bases). Germline lookup yields CDR1 SQVTM and CDR2 ANQGSEA. Trimming took off 1 base at V and 2 bases at J, with 8 bases between the two ends. CDR3 length: 13 amino acids. In nucleotides, the CDR3 is TGCAGCGTTGAAGTGACAGAAAACACTGAAGCTTTCTTT. Its protein product is CSVEVTENTEAFF.

This clonotype appeared a few times. The chain couples TRBV5-1 to TRBJ2-2, with D possibly called TRBD1 or TRBD2 (5 bases each). Between the trimmed V and J ends, which lost 4 bases and 2 bases, there was a span of 12 bases. CDR1 SGHRS and CDR2 YFSETQ come from the germline V gene. CDR3 length equals 15 residues. The CDR3 loop reads CASSLGPVNTGELFF. For the CDR3, the DNA is TGCGCCAGCAGCCTGGGACCAGTAAACACCGGGGAGCTGTTTTTT.

This clonotype came up a few times. The CDR3 DNA reads TGTGCCAGCAGCCGGCTCACTAGCGGGGGGGGCACAGATACGCAGTATTTT. It specifies CASSRLTSGGGTDTQYF. V and J are TRBV5-6 and TRBJ2-3; 13 bases match TRBD2. Germline CDR1 SGHDT, CDR2 YYEEEE. Trimming at V came to 4 bases and at J to 1 base, leaving 6 bases not matched to a gene. This CDR3 is built from 17 residues.

The chain couples TRBV19 to TRBJ1-5, with D maybe TRBD1 (6 bases). The germline V gene encodes CDR1 LNHDA and CDR2 SQIVND (reference sequence). With 1 base removed from V and 0 bases from J, the gap between germline ends came to 13 bases. The CDR3 has 17 amino acids. CDR3 residues: CASSIGTVTTSNQPQHF. CDR3 bases: TGTGCCAGTAGTATAGGGACAGTAACTACTAGCAATCAGCCCCAGCATTTT.

This clonotype was observed a handful of times. V and J are TRBV6-5 and TRBJ2-5, with a weak D call TRBD2 (7 bases). V was pared by 2 bases and J by 5 bases, with 12 bases between. The CDR3 extends over 14 amino acids. The germline gives CDR1 MNHEY, CDR2 SVGAGI. CDR3 sequence (DNA): TGTGCCAGCAGTTACGTTAAGGGGGGGGAGACCCAGTACTTC. It yields the protein CASSYVKGGETQYF.

The CDR3 DNA reads TGTGCCAGCAGTTACTCGTTGGCTGGGCTTGGCTACACCTTC. Encoded protein: CASSYSLAGLGYTF. The gene calls are TRBV6-5 and TRBJ1-2; D ambiguous. The CDR3 loop spans 14 amino acids. Germline CDR1 is MNHEY and CDR2 is SVGAGI. The germline V and J ends were trimmed by 0 bases and 7 bases, with 12 bases remaining between them.

This CDR3 reads CASSLRGWLQSSYEQYF. The CDR3 bases are TGTGCCAGCAGCTTACGGGGTTGGCTTCAAAGCTCCTACGAGCAGTACTTC. The chain links TRBV7-8 to TRBJ2-7; TRBD2 is a possible D gene (5 bases). The CDR3 contains 17 residues. Germline V gives CDR1 SGHVS, CDR2 FQNEAQ. V lost 2 bases to trimming and J lost 0 bases, with 17 bases between them. The variable domain in full, with the rest retrieved from reference TRBV7-8 and TRBJ2-7, is GAGVSQSPRYKVAKRGQDVALRCDPISGHVSLFWYQQALGQGPEFLTYFQNEAQLDKSGLPSDRFFAERPEGSVSTLKIQRTQQEDSAVYLCASSLRGWLQSSYEQYFGPGTRLTVT.

This chain joins TRBV20-1 and TRBJ2-1; 7 bases match TRBD2. The germline V gene encodes CDR1 DFQATT and CDR2 SNEGSKA (reference sequence). Losses at the gene ends were 5 bases for V and 10 bases for J; bases not matched to a gene: 5. The CDR3 is 11 residues long. CDR3 coding DNA: TGCAGTGCTGGCCTAGCGGAAGAGCAGTTCTTC. Translation gives CSAGLAEEQFF.

The V and J genes are TRBV2 and TRBJ2-2; a weak D match, TRBD2 (5 bases). Germline CDR1 and CDR2: SNHLY and FYNNEI. The CDR3 extends over 14 amino acids. The germline V and J ends were trimmed by 7 bases and 0 bases, with 9 bases remaining between them. Here the CDR3 DNA reads TGTGCCAGCAACCCGGGGACGAACACCGGGGAGCTGTTTTTT. Residues: CASNPGTNTGELFF.

The rearrangement uses TRBV18 and TRBJ2-1; D is ambiguous. Trimming removed 1 base at V and 10 bases at J, with 8 bases between. The CDR3 totals 12 residues. Germline values: CDR1 KGHSH, CDR2 LQKENI. CDR3 sequence reads: CASSPLTLEQFF. The CDR3 DNA reads TGTGCCAGCTCACCACTAACTCTGGAGCAGTTCTTC.

The chain uses TRBV24-1 and TRBJ2-3; 9 nucleotides agree with TRBD1. V was clipped by 2 bases and J by 3 bases; unmatched bases: 14. Germline V gene data show CDR1 as KGHDR and CDR2 as SFDVKD. This CDR3 comprises 19 residues. CDR3 protein: CATSDSGPTGGWGTDTQYF. CDR3 sequence (DNA): TGTGCCACCAGTGATTCCGGACCTACAGGGGGCTGGGGGACAGATACGCAGTATTTT.

This clonotype has only a few counts. The CDR3 DNA sequence: TGTGCCAGCAGTTCGGGCCACTTCGCCGGGGAGCTGTTTTTT. This codes for CASSSGHFAGELFF. The genes are TRBV12-3 or TRBV12-4 and TRBJ2-2; D is ambiguous. This CDR3 has 14 residues. The V end lost 4 bases, the J end lost 6 bases, and 12 bases lay between the germline ends.

The chain couples TRBV12-3 or TRBV12-4 to TRBJ2-7, with 10 bases that match TRBD1. V trimming: 5 bases; J trimming: 2 bases; junction bases outside the gene matches: 9. This CDR3 has 16 residues. CDR3 sequence: CASSPPLGTGAYEQYF. CDR3 coding DNA: TGTGCCAGCAGTCCCCCTCTTGGGACAGGGGCCTACGAGCAGTACTTC.

This clonotype appeared a few times. The V and J genes are TRBV7-6 and TRBJ2-6; D not certain. This CDR3 has 17 amino acids. The ends were cut back, 5 bases at V and 4 bases at J, with 18 bases in the middle. The V gene's germline CDR1 is SGHVS and CDR2 FNYEAQ. The CDR3 reads CASSPEQFLSGANVLTF. The CDR3 DNA reads TGTGCCAGCAGCCCCGAACAGTTCCTCTCCGGGGCCAACGTCCTGACTTTC.

This chain joins TRBV12-3 or TRBV12-4 and TRBJ1-6; D is undetermined. Between the trimmed V and J ends, which lost 3 bases and 10 bases, there was a span of 7 bases. The CDR3 has 12 amino acids. The CDR3 loop reads CASSLVRSPLHF. Written as DNA, the CDR3 is TGTGCCAGCAGTTTGGTGAGGTCACCCCTCCACTTT.

V is TRBV5-1 and J is TRBJ2-5; D unresolved. The V gene's germline CDR1 is SGHRS and CDR2 YFSETQ. V gave up 4 bases and J gave up 4 bases, with 17 bases separating them. This CDR3 has 15 residues. The CDR3 bases are TGCGCCAGCAGCCCGGCTGGGCTATCCGGAGAGACCCAGTACTTC. Translated, it gives CASSPAGLSGETQYF.

This sequence joins TRBV12-3 or TRBV12-4 and TRBJ2-3; maybe TRBD2 (6 bases). V was trimmed by 4 bases and J by 1 base, leaving 21 bases between them. The CDR3 is 18 residues long. CDR3 bases: TGTGCCAGCAGTTACCCAACCCCCGGGGGATGGGGCACAGATACGCAGTATTTT. It codes for CASSYPTPGGWGTDTQYF.